The rows below give T cell receptor beta chains drawn from one sample of a study of regulatory T cells in long-lasting Graves disease. TCRdb itself ran the multiplex PCR reads through MiXCR, one entry per CDR3 protein. The sample yields about 620,000 distinct CDR3 sequences, 15% to 20% seen once. These data also formed part of another study, on T cells in Graves' hyperthyroidism and ophthalmopathy.

The source was peripheral blood mononuclear cells (PBMCs), collected at new diagnosis, from a patient treated with antithyroid drugs. These receptors were taken from a woman between 25 and 40 years old with Graves disease. Both conserved end residues are part of each CDR3. Each record gives: V gene, J gene, clone size, D gene, CDR3 protein, CDR3 DNA. D genes are given only for firm matches. The listing skips clone size in some rows; elsewhere it reads once, few, many or a size class.

V gene: TRBV7-2
J gene: TRBJ2-7
clone size: many
D gene: NA
CDR3 protein: CASSLEVAYEQYF
CDR3 DNA: TGTGCCAGCAGCTTAGAGGTCGCCTACGAGCAGTACTTC

V gene: TRBV6-1
J gene: TRBJ1-1
clone size: few
D gene: NA
CDR3 protein: CASSIYGGKSTEAFF
CDR3 DNA: TGTGCCAGCAGCATATATGGGGGCAAGAGCACTGAAGCTTTCTTT

V gene: TRBV6-1
J gene: TRBJ1-4
clone size: many
D gene: NA
CDR3 protein: CASSAPGQVNEKLFF
CDR3 DNA: TGTGCCAGCAGTGCGCCGGGACAAGTTAATGAAAAACTGTTTTTT

V gene: TRBV12-3/TRBV12-4
J gene: TRBJ1-5
clone size: many
D gene: NA
CDR3 protein: CASSLVGGHQPQHF
CDR3 DNA: TGTGCCAGCAGTTTGGTCGGTGGGCATCAGCCCCAGCATTTT

V gene: TRBV7-2
J gene: TRBJ1-1
clone size: few
D gene: NA
CDR3 protein: CASSLSKQGFRNTEAFF
CDR3 DNA: TGTGCCAGCAGCTTATCCAAACAGGGTTTTAGGAACACTGAAGCTTTCTTT

V gene: TRBV19
J gene: TRBJ2-4
clone size: once
D gene: TRBD1
CDR3 protein: CASSLQGRGNEHFF
CDR3 DNA: TGTGCCAGTAGTCTACAGGGGAGAGGCAATGAGCATTTCTTC

V gene: TRBV7-2
J gene: TRBJ2-3
clone size: many
D gene: TRBD2
CDR3 protein: CASSSLALGLAGGLPLSTDTQYF
CDR3 DNA: TGTGCCAGCAGCTCTCTCGCCCTGGGACTAGCGGGCGGGTTGCCACTTAGCACAGATACGCAGTATTTT

V gene: TRBV4-2
J gene: TRBJ2-1
clone size: NA
D gene: NA
CDR3 protein: CASSQEAGGQLSDEQFF
CDR3 DNA: TGTGCCAGCAGCCAAGAGGCGGGTGGCCAACTAAGCGATGAGCAGTTCTTC

V gene: TRBV12-3/TRBV12-4
J gene: TRBJ2-3
clone size: many
D gene: NA
CDR3 protein: CASSLAAPDTQYF
CDR3 DNA: TGTGCCAGCAGTTTAGCGGCACCAGATACGCAGTATTTT

V gene: TRBV18
J gene: TRBJ2-5
clone size: NA
D gene: NA
CDR3 protein: CASSPRDSETQYF
CDR3 DNA: TGTGCCAGCTCACCCCGGGACTCCGAGACCCAGTACTTC

V gene: TRBV28
J gene: TRBJ2-3
clone size: many
D gene: TRBD1
CDR3 protein: CASKTDRDRVTDTQYF
CDR3 DNA: TGTGCCAGCAAAACTGACCGGGACAGGGTAACAGATACGCAGTATTTT

V gene: TRBV30
J gene: TRBJ2-6
clone size: NA
D gene: NA
CDR3 protein: CACRTTGANVLTF
CDR3 DNA: TGTGCCTGCAGGACTACTGGGGCCAACGTCCTGACTTTC

V gene: TRBV3-1
J gene: TRBJ1-3
clone size: few
D gene: NA
CDR3 protein: CASSQVGVLGNTIYF
CDR3 DNA: TGTGCCAGCAGCCAAGTGGGGGTTCTAGGAAACACCATATATTTT

V gene: TRBV5-6
J gene: TRBJ2-1
clone size: NA
D gene: NA
CDR3 protein: CASSPPFLGPSGQFF
CDR3 DNA: TGTGCCAGCAGCCCACCTTTTTTGGGGCCTAGTGGGCAGTTCTTC

V gene: TRBV3-1
J gene: TRBJ1-3
clone size: NA
D gene: NA
CDR3 protein: CASSQAQGRGPLYF
CDR3 DNA: TGTGCCAGCAGCCAAGCCCAGGGGAGGGGCCCCCTATATTTT

V gene: TRBV6-4
J gene: TRBJ2-3
clone size: NA
D gene: TRBD2
CDR3 protein: CASSVPGLAGWAVDTQYF
CDR3 DNA: TGTGCCAGCAGCGTCCCGGGACTAGCGGGCTGGGCGGTTGATACGCAGTATTTT

V gene: TRBV28
J gene: TRBJ2-1
clone size: many
D gene: NA
CDR3 protein: CASSSPGAGSYNEQFF
CDR3 DNA: TGTGCCAGCAGTTCCCCCGGGGCGGGATCCTACAATGAGCAGTTCTTC

V gene: TRBV3-1
J gene: TRBJ1-4
clone size: NA
D gene: NA
CDR3 protein: CASRDRGQVREKLFF
CDR3 DNA: TGTGCCAGCAGAGATCGGGGGCAGGTTCGTGAAAAACTGTTTTTT

V gene: TRBV18
J gene: TRBJ2-7
clone size: NA
D gene: NA
CDR3 protein: CASSPKDGGYYEQYF
CDR3 DNA: TGTGCCAGCTCACCAAAGGACGGCGGATACTACGAGCAGTACTTC

V gene: TRBV2
J gene: TRBJ1-4
clone size: many
D gene: TRBD1
CDR3 protein: CASMSTGATNEKLFF
CDR3 DNA: TGTGCCAGCATGTCTACAGGGGCAACTAATGAAAAACTGTTTTTT

V gene: TRBV28
J gene: TRBJ1-5
clone size: many
D gene: NA
CDR3 protein: CASSFPGIIGQPQHF
CDR3 DNA: TGTGCCAGCAGTTTTCCGGGTATAATCGGACAGCCCCAGCATTTT

V gene: TRBV18
J gene: TRBJ2-7
clone size: many
D gene: TRBD2
CDR3 protein: CASSPTSGPYEQYF
CDR3 DNA: TGTGCCAGCTCACCAACTAGCGGCCCCTACGAGCAGTACTTC

V gene: TRBV12-3/TRBV12-4
J gene: TRBJ1-2
clone size: NA
D gene: TRBD1
CDR3 protein: CASSLRQGLYGYTF
CDR3 DNA: TGTGCCAGCAGTTTAAGACAGGGACTATATGGCTACACCTTC

V gene: TRBV2
J gene: TRBJ1-2
clone size: many
D gene: TRBD1
CDR3 protein: CASGGQGASNYGYTF
CDR3 DNA: TGTGCCAGCGGAGGACAGGGGGCATCTAACTATGGCTACACCTTC

V gene: TRBV11-2
J gene: TRBJ1-1
clone size: many
D gene: NA
CDR3 protein: CASSSRINTEAFF
CDR3 DNA: TGTGCCAGCAGCTCTCGGATAAACACTGAAGCTTTCTTT

V gene: TRBV24-1
J gene: TRBJ1-5
clone size: many
D gene: NA
CDR3 protein: CATRTGVRFSNQPQHF
CDR3 DNA: TGTGCCACCAGAACGGGGGTGCGTTTCAGCAATCAGCCCCAGCATTTT

V gene: TRBV24-1
J gene: TRBJ1-2
clone size: few
D gene: NA
CDR3 protein: CATSDPGAPGYGYTF
CDR3 DNA: TGTGCCACCAGTGATCCAGGGGCTCCCGGCTATGGCTACACCTTC

V gene: TRBV6-1
J gene: TRBJ1-2
clone size: NA
D gene: TRBD1
CDR3 protein: CASRRTGGGRNYGYTF
CDR3 DNA: TGTGCCAGCAGAAGGACAGGGGGCGGAAGAAACTATGGCTACACCTTC

V gene: TRBV28
J gene: TRBJ1-2
clone size: few
D gene: NA
CDR3 protein: CASSSGYRGGYTF
CDR3 DNA: TGTGCCAGCAGTTCGGGGTATAGGGGTGGCTACACCTTC

V gene: TRBV28
J gene: TRBJ1-2
clone size: many
D gene: TRBD1
CDR3 protein: CASSSPHRQGAYGYTF
CDR3 DNA: TGTGCCAGCAGTTCCCCTCATAGACAGGGGGCCTATGGCTACACCTTC

V gene: TRBV28
J gene: TRBJ2-2
clone size: few
D gene: NA
CDR3 protein: CASSLRLYGELFF
CDR3 DNA: TGTGCCAGCAGTTTACGGCTCTACGGGGAGCTGTTTTTT

V gene: TRBV20-1
J gene: TRBJ1-2
clone size: many
D gene: NA
CDR3 protein: CSAKGYGYTF
CDR3 DNA: TGCAGTGCTAAGGGGTATGGCTACACCTTC

V gene: TRBV14
J gene: TRBJ2-7
clone size: NA
D gene: TRBD1
CDR3 protein: CASSRDSIYEQYF
CDR3 DNA: TGTGCCAGCAGCCGGGACAGTATCTACGAGCAGTACTTC

V gene: TRBV7-8
J gene: TRBJ2-7
clone size: many
D gene: NA
CDR3 protein: CASSLEGSSSYEQYF
CDR3 DNA: TGTGCCAGCAGCTTAGAGGGTAGCAGCTCCTACGAGCAGTACTTC

V gene: TRBV12-3/TRBV12-4
J gene: TRBJ2-1
clone size: many
D gene: TRBD2
CDR3 protein: CASSVGLAGSGNEQFF
CDR3 DNA: TGTGCCAGCAGTGTGGGACTAGCGGGATCAGGTAATGAGCAGTTCTTC